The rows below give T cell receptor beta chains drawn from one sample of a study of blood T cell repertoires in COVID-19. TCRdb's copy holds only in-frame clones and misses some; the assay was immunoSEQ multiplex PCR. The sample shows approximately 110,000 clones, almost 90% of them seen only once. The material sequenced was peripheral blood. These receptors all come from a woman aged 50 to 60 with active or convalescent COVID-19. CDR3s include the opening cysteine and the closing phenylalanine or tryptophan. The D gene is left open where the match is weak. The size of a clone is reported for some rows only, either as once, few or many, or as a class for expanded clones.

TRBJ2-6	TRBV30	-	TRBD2	TGTGCCTGGATTCCACGACTAGCGCGACGACCGACTGGAGGGGCCAACGTCCTGACTTTC	CAWIPRLARRPTGGANVLTF
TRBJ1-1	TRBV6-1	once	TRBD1	TGTGCCAGCAGTGAATCTAAGTATGGGGCAGGGGGAAACACTGAAGCTTTCTTT	CASSESKYGAGGNTEAFF
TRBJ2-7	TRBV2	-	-	TGTGCCAGCAGCCTCTCACCAACAGGTTACGAGCAGTACTTC	CASSLSPTGYEQYF
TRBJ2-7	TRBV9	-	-	TGTGCCAGCAGCGTAGCCCCAGGGGAGGGCGAGCAGTACTTC	CASSVAPGEGEQYF
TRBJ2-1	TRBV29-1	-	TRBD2	TGCAGCGTTCCAACTAGCGGAGACAATGAGCAGTTCTTC	CSVPTSGDNEQFF
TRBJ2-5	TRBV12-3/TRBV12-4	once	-	TGTGCCAGCAGCCTTCAAGAGACCCAGTACTTC	CASSLQETQYF
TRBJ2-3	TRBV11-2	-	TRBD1	TGTGCCAGCAGCTTAGGAGGACAGGGCTCTAGCACAGATACGCAGTATTTT	CASSLGGQGSSTDTQYF
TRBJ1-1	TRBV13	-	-	TGTGCCAGCAGCTTAGGCCTGCGGGCGACTGAAGCTTTCTTT	CASSLGLRATEAFF
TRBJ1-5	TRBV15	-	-	TGTGCCACCAGCAGGGCAGACAGGAGAAGCGGTCAGCCCCAGCATTTT	CATSRADRRSGQPQHF
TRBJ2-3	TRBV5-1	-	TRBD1	TGCGCCACCAGGACAGGGCCGACAGATACGCAGTATTTT	CATRTGPTDTQYF
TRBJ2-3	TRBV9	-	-	TGTGCCAGCAGCGTAGCTGGCCGTTCCACAGATACGCAGTATTTT	CASSVAGRSTDTQYF
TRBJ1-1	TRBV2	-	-	TGTGCCAGCAGTGACACAGGTTTGAACACTGAAGCTTTCTTT	CASSDTGLNTEAFF
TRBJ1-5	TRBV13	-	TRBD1	TGTGCCAGCAGCTTAGGGGACAGGGGTCAGCCCCAGCATTTT	CASSLGDRGQPQHF
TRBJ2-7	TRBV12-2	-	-	TGTGCAAGTCGCTTGACCGGGACTAGCGGGAGGCACTACGAGCAGTACTTC	CASRLTGTSGRHYEQYF